These 18 T cell receptor beta chains came from one sample sequenced in a study of blood T cell repertoires in COVID-19. Assay used: immunoSEQ multiplex PCR; TCRdb lists only in-frame clones, some missing. The profile shows 300,000 to 450,000 clones, 85% to 90% of them singletons. Sequenced material: PBMCs or T cells enriched from blood (not recorded which). The receptors were gathered from a woman aged 25 to 39 who had been exposed to COVID-19.

This chain links TRBV7-2 with TRBJ1-5, with 11 bases fitting TRBD1. V lost 4 bases to trimming and J lost 6 bases; unmatched junction nucleotides: 8. Germline V gene sequence: CDR1 SGHTA, CDR2 FQGNSA. The CDR3 length is 16 residues. DNA for the CDR3: TGTGCCAGCAGCTGGAACCCGGGACAGGGGGGTCAGCCCCAGCATTTT. Translated: CASSWNPGQGGQPQHF.

V is TRBV13 and J is TRBJ2-7, with 9 bases matching TRBD2. The CDR3 has 14 amino acids. Per the germline V gene, CDR1 is PRHDT and CDR2 is FYEKMQ (reference sequence). With V trimmed by 1 base and J by 12 bases, 10 bases remained unmatched. The CDR3 sequence is CASSLERLAVPAYF. CDR3 nucleotide sequence: TGTGCCAGCAGCTTAGAGCGACTAGCGGTCCCGGCGTACTTC.

The chain carries TRBV19 and TRBJ2-7; the match to TRBD1 covers 7 bases. Germline V gene lookup returns CDR1 LNHDA and CDR2 SQIVND (reference sequence). The CDR3 loop spans 11 amino acids. The V segment lost 10 bases and the J segment 12 bases; nucleotides outside the gene matches: 12. The CDR3 spells CATGTEFPVYF. The CDR3 DNA reads TGTGCCACAGGGACAGAGTTCCCCGTGTACTTC. The full variable domain, its missing parts supplied by reference TRBV19 and TRBJ2-7, is DGGITQSPKYLFRKEGQNVTLSCEQNLNHDAMYWYRQDPGQGLRLIYYSQIVNDFQKGDIAEGYSVSREKKESFPLTVTSAQKNPTAFYLCATGTEFPVYFGPGTRLTVT.

V usage is TRBV7-9 and J usage is TRBJ2-4; TRBD1 matches at 8 bases. Germline V lookup: CDR1 SEHNR, CDR2 FQNEAQ (reference sequence). The CDR3 has 17 residues. Unmatched junction bases numbered 17, after V lost 4 bases and J lost 9 bases. The DNA for the CDR3 is TGTGCCAGCAGCTCGTTGACCTGGGGGACAGGATTGGGCATTCAGTACTTC. Translating gives CASSSLTWGTGLGIQYF. Based on the CDR3 plus reference TRBV7-9 and TRBJ2-4, the full variable domain is DTGVSQNPRHKITKRGQNVTFRCDPISEHNRLYWYRQTLGQGPEFLTYFQNEAQLEKSRLLSDRFSAERPKGSFSTLEIQRTEQGDSAMYLCASSSLTWGTGLGIQYFGAGTRLSVL.

This chain uses TRBV7-6 with TRBJ2-1, with D perhaps matching TRBD1 (6 bases). This CDR3 contains 14 residues. The germline V and J ends were trimmed by 4 bases and 6 bases, with 13 bases remaining between them. From germline, CDR1 is SGHVS and CDR2 FNYEAQ. The CDR3 loop reads CASSSGVRGNEQFF. Written as DNA, the CDR3 is TGTGCCAGCAGCTCAGGGGTCAGGGGCAATGAGCAGTTCTTC.

V gene TRBV10-3 combines with J gene TRBJ1-1; D is perhaps TRBD1 (5 bases). Germline V gene sequence: CDR1 ENHRY, CDR2 SYGVKD. The CDR3 has 14 residues. The V gene lost 2 bases and the J gene lost 0 bases, with 7 bases spanning the gap. CDR3 protein: CAISEGTMNTEAFF. In DNA, the CDR3 is TGTGCCATCAGTGAGGGGACTATGAACACTGAAGCTTTCTTT.

Remarks on this clone: An end of the junction does not agree with germline; a read error may underlie this. The chain links TRBV7-7 to TRBJ2-5; D is unresolved. The germline CDR1 and CDR2 sequences are SSHAT and FNYEAQ (reference sequence). CDR3 length: 14 residues. CDR3 DNA: TGTGCTAGCAGCTTAGGAGCGTACAAAGAGACCCAGTACTTC. Amino acid sequence: CASSLGAYKETQYF.

The rearrangement joins TRBV27 to TRBJ1-1, with a weak D call TRBD1 (6 bases). Germline assignment: CDR1 MNHEY and CDR2 SMNVEV (reference sequence). Trimming removed 4 bases at V and 4 bases at J, with 19 bases between. The CDR3 extends over 16 amino acids. DNA for the CDR3: TGTGCCAGCAGTTCCCCCGAGGGCCGGGGGGCCACTGAAGCTTTCTTT. Translated, it gives CASSSPEGRGATEAFF.

This chain links TRBV6-5 with TRBJ2-3; possibly TRBD2 for D (6 bases). This CDR3 has 15 residues. The ends were cut back, 2 bases at V and 6 bases at J, with 15 bases in the middle. Germline V CDR1 and CDR2: MNHEY, SVGAGI. CDR3 nucleotide sequence: TGTGCCAGCAGTTACCAAACCCTACGGGGGGATACGCAGTATTTT. Residues: CASSYQTLRGDTQYF.

This clone was picked up one time. The V and J genes are TRBV5-1 and TRBJ1-1; possibly TRBD1 for D (6 bases). Germline V lookup: CDR1 SGHRS, CDR2 YFSETQ. V lost 3 bases and J 0 bases, leaving 9 bases between the germline ends. CDR3 length: 14 residues. As DNA, the CDR3 is TGCGCCAGCAGCTCGACAGGAATGAACACTGAAGCTTTCTTT. It codes for CASSSTGMNTEAFF.

On this clone itself: An end of the junction does not agree with germline; a read error may underlie this. The CDR3 is CATGDQGTGELFF. As DNA, the CDR3 is TGTGCCACCGGTGATCAGGGCACCGGGGAGCTGTTTTTT. This sequence joins TRBV24-1 and TRBJ2-2; possibly TRBD1 for D (5 bases). The CDR3 extends over 13 amino acids. In germline, CDR1 is KGHDR, CDR2 SFDVKD.

The chain employs TRBV2 and TRBJ1-1, with 7 bases matching TRBD1. V lost 0 bases and J lost 4; bases outside the gene matches: 11. This CDR3 has 17 residues. CDR1 SNHLY and CDR2 FYNNEI come from the germline V gene. CDR3 in amino acids: CASSEAPRDRVGTEAFF. The CDR3 region has the DNA TGTGCCAGCAGTGAAGCTCCCAGAGACAGGGTTGGCACTGAAGCTTTCTTT.

This clone has only one observation. The chain combines TRBV28 with TRBJ1-1, with a possible D match to TRBD1 (6 bases). V was shortened by 5 bases and J by 0 bases, with 10 bases between the two germline ends. CDR3 size: 14 residues. The germline CDR1 and CDR2 sequences are MDHEN and SYDVKM. The CDR3, as DNA: TGTGCCAGCAGTCCGGGGACAATGAACACTGAAGCTTTCTTT. Protein product: CASSPGTMNTEAFF.

The chain carries TRBV27 and TRBJ2-2; D ambiguous. CDR1 is MNHEY, CDR2 SMNVEV, per germline (reference sequence). The V gene lost 2 bases and the J gene lost 4 bases, with 8 bases spanning the gap. The CDR3 loop spans 14 amino acids. The CDR3 loop reads CASSLSSLTGELFF. The CDR3 DNA reads TGTGCCAGCAGTTTAAGCTCACTCACCGGGGAGCTGTTTTTT.

This chain uses TRBV24-1 with TRBJ2-5, with D possibly TRBD2 on 5 matching bases. V was cut by 2 bases and J by 6 bases, with 12 bases left in between. The CDR3 runs to 14 residues. The V gene's germline CDR1 is KGHDR and CDR2 SFDVKD. The CDR3 sequence: CATSDSGVWKTQYF. The CDR3 DNA reads TGTGCCACCAGTGATTCCGGGGTTTGGAAGACCCAGTACTTC.

The chain is built from TRBV11-1 and TRBJ2-7, with 7 nucleotides matching TRBD1. The CDR3 consists of 13 residues. CDR1 and CDR2 (germline): SGHAT, FQDESV (reference sequence). The J segment lost 2 bases and the V segment lost 3 bases, leaving 1 base of the junction unmatched. CDR3 residues: CASSLGQTYEQYF. DNA of the CDR3: TGTGCCAGCAGCTTGGGACAGACCTACGAGCAGTACTTC.

This clone showed up just a few times. This rearrangement joins TRBV7-2 to TRBJ2-6; D perhaps matches TRBD2 (5 bases). The germline V gene has CDR1 SGHTA and CDR2 FQGNSA. V gave up 1 base and J gave up 4 bases, with 8 bases separating them. CDR3 length: 15 residues. The CDR3 protein is CASSLGTQGANVLTF. DNA of the CDR3: TGTGCCAGCAGCTTAGGGACTCAGGGGGCCAACGTCCTGACTTTC. Full variable domain (outside the CDR3, taken from reference TRBV7-2 and TRBJ2-6): GAGVSQSPSNKVTEKGKDVELRCDPISGHTALYWYRQSLGQGLEFLIYFQGNSAPDKSGLPSDRFSAERTGGSVSTLTIQRTQQEDSAVYLCASSLGTQGANVLTFGAGSRLTVL.

This clone was seen a handful of times. This chain uses TRBV4-2 with TRBJ2-7; 9 nucleotides align to TRBD2. CDR3 size: 17 residues. V shed 0 bases, J shed 1 base, and the junction held 7 bases outside the gene matches. CDR1 is LGHNA, CDR2 YNFKEQ, per germline. The CDR3 loop reads CASSQDQVAGASYEQYF. Here the CDR3 DNA reads TGTGCCAGCAGCCAAGATCAGGTAGCGGGGGCTTCCTACGAGCAGTACTTC.